One sample yielded the 8 T cell receptor beta chains listed below, sequenced in a study of cytomegalovirus exposure and HLA in healthy donors. The PCR made use of 60 Vbeta and 13 Jbeta primers. Measured with immunoSEQ multiplex PCR; TCRdb has only the in-frame clones, and not every one. The sample consists of 150,000 or so clones, around two thirds of them appearing once. Material: PBMCs. These receptors all stem from a young man in good health and CMV-seropositive.

The V call is TRBV7-9, the J call TRBJ2-1, with a possible D match to TRBD1 (6 bases). Looked up from germline, CDR1 is SEHNR and CDR2 is FQNEAQ (reference sequence). This CDR3 is built from 16 residues. Trimming removed 9 bases from V and 4 bases from J, with 22 bases in between. The CDR3 sequence is CASLQGSTFRYNEQFF. The CDR3 DNA reads as TGTGCCAGTCTACAGGGCTCCACGTTCAGGTACAATGAGCAGTTCTTC.

The CDR3 nucleotides read TGTGCCAGCAGCCCCGCCGGGTACACTTACAATGAGCAGTTCTTC. Translating it yields CASSPAGYTYNEQFF. V usage is TRBV7-3 and J usage is TRBJ2-1; D not resolved. Germline V gene lookup returns CDR1 SGHTA and CDR2 FQGTGA. V shed 5 bases and J shed 4 bases, with 15 bases lying between them. The CDR3 runs to 15 residues.

This clone was counted only a few times. The gene calls are TRBV27 and TRBJ2-7; D is ambiguous. The CDR3 contains 13 residues. CDR1 is MNHEY, CDR2 SMNVEV, per germline (reference sequence). The V end lost 3 bases, the J end lost 0 bases, and 6 bases lay between the germline ends. In DNA, the CDR3 is TGTGCCAGCAGTTTCGTGAGCTCCTACGAGCAGTACTTC. Translation: CASSFVSSYEQYF.

This rearrangement joins TRBV27 to TRBJ2-7; 9 bases are shared with TRBD1. Germline V gene sequence: CDR1 MNHEY, CDR2 SMNVEV (reference sequence). The CDR3 runs 14 residues. V shed 4 bases and J 3 bases; nucleotides not matched to a gene: 4. The CDR3 DNA reads TGTGCCAGCAGTTCGGTGGGACAGGGCTACGAGCAGTACTTC. As protein: CASSSVGQGYEQYF.

This clone was recorded only once. The DNA of the CDR3 is TGCGCCAGCAGCTCCCTCCCGGGGGGCGAGCAGTACTTC. This codes for CASSSLPGGEQYF. The V call is TRBV5-1, the J call TRBJ2-7, with 7 positions matching TRBD2. Germline V lookup: CDR1 SGHRS, CDR2 YFSETQ. The length of the CDR3 is 13 residues. With V trimmed by 3 bases and J by 6 bases, 6 bases remained unmatched. Drawing the rest from reference TRBV5-1 and TRBJ2-7, the complete variable domain is KAGVTQTPRYLIKTRGQQVTLSCSPISGHRSVSWYQQTPGQGLQFLFEYFSETQRNKGNFPGRFSGRQFSNSRSEMNVSTLELGDSALYLCASSSLPGGEQYFGPGTRLTVT.

The gene calls are TRBV13 and TRBJ2-1, with 9 positions matching TRBD2. Losses at the gene ends were 3 bases for V and 3 bases for J; bases not matched to a gene: 3. CDR1 is PRHDT, CDR2 FYEKMQ, per germline (reference sequence). The CDR3 has 15 residues. In DNA, the CDR3 is TGTGCCAGCAGCTTTTTAGCGGGAGTCTACAATGAGCAGTTCTTC. Translating it yields CASSFLAGVYNEQFF.

The rearrangement joins TRBV5-5 to TRBJ1-2; 12 nucleotides agree with TRBD1. This CDR3 contains 15 residues. The J segment lost 7 bases and the V segment lost 4 bases, leaving 8 bases of the junction unmatched. The germline V gene has CDR1 SGHKS and CDR2 YYEKEE (reference sequence). CDR3 residues: CASSGSGQGASGYTF. The CDR3 nucleotides are TGTGCCAGCAGCGGGTCGGGACAGGGGGCGTCTGGCTACACCTTC.

This clone appeared a few times. This rearrangement joins TRBV27 to TRBJ2-5, with 7 bases matching TRBD1. This CDR3 is 15 amino acids long. CDR1 and CDR2 (germline): MNHEY, SMNVEV (reference sequence). V lost 4 bases, J lost 6 bases, and 11 bases stayed unmatched. CDR3 protein: CASSSAYNRGKTQYF. CDR3 coding DNA: TGTGCCAGCAGTTCCGCCTACAACAGGGGTAAGACCCAGTACTTC.